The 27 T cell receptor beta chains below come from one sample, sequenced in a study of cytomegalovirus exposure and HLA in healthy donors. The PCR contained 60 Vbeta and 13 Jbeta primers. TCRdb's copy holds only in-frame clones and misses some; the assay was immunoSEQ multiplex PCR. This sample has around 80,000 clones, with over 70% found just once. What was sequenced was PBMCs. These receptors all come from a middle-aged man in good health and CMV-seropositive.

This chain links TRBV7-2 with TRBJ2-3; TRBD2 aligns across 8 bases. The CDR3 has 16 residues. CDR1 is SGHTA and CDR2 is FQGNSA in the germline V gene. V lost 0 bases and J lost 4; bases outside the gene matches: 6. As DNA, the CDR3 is TGTGCCAGCAGCTTAGCATCGGGAGGGGGGGCAGATACGCAGTATTTT. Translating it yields CASSLASGGGADTQYF.

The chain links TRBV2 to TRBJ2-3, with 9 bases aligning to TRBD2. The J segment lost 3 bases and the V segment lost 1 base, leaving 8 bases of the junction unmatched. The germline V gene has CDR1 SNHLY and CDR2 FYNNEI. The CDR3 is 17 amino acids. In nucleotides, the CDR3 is TGTGCCAGCAGTGAAGGAGCGGGGGGCTCCTGGACAGATACGCAGTATTTT. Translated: CASSEGAGGSWTDTQYF.

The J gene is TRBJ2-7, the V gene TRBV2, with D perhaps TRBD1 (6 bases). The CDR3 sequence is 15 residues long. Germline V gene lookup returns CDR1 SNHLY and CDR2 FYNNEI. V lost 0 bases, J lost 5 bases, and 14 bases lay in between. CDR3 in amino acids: CASSEARSGGHEQYF. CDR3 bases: TGTGCCAGCAGTGAAGCGAGGTCTGGGGGCCACGAGCAGTACTTC.

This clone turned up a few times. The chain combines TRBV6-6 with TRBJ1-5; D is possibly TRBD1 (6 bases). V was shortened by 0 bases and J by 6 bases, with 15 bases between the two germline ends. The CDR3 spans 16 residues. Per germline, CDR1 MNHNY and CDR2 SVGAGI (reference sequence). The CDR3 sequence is CASSYSIQGTPQPQHF. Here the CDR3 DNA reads TGTGCCAGCAGTTACTCGATTCAGGGGACCCCTCAGCCCCAGCATTTT.

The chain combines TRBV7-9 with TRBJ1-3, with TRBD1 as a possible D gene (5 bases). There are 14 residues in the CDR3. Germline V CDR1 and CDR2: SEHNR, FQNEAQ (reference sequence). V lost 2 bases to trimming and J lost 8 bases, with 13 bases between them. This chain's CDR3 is CASSLQRGGDTIYF. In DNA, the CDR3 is TGTGCCAGCAGCTTACAGAGGGGCGGGGACACCATATATTTT.

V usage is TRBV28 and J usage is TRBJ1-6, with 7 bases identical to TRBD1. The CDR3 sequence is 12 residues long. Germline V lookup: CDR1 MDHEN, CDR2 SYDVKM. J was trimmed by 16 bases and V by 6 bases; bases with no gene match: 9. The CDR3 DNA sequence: TGTGCCAGCAGACTATTGACAGGGACTCTCCACTTT. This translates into CASRLLTGTLHF.

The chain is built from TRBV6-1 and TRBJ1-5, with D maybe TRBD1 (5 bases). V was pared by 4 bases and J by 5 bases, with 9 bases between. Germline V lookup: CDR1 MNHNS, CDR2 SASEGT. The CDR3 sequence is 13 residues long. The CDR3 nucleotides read TGTGCCAGCAGTGTAGACAGCTATCAGCCCCAGCATTTT. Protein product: CASSVDSYQPQHF.

CDR3 bases: TGTGCCAGCAGCCCCTCAAGGCCCGGACGGGGCAATGAGCAGTTCTTC. Protein product: CASSPSRPGRGNEQFF. The chain couples TRBV7-3 to TRBJ2-1; tentatively, D is TRBD2 (5 bases). The CDR3 consists of 16 residues. The V and J ends lost 5 bases and 6 bases respectively, with 20 bases between them. Germline V CDR1 and CDR2: SGHTA, FQGTGA.

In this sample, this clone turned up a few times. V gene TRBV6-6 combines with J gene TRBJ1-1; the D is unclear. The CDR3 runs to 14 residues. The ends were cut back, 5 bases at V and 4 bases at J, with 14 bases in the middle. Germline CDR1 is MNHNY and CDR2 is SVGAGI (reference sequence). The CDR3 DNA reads TGTGCCAGCAGTCCCCCGGGTGTGGGCACTGAAGCTTTCTTT. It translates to CASSPPGVGTEAFF.

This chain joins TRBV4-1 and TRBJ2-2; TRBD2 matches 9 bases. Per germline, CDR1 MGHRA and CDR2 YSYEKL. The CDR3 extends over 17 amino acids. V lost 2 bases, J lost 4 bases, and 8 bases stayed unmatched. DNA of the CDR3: TGCGCCAGCAGCCAAATAGCGACTAGCGGTAGCACCGGGGAGCTGTTTTTT. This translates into CASSQIATSGSTGELFF.

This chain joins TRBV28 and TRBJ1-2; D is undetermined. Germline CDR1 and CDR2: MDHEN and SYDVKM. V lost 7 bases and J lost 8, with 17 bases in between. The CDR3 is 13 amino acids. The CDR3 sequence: CASMTSTEVGYTF. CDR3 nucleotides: TGTGCCAGCATGACAAGTACGGAGGTCGGCTACACCTTC.

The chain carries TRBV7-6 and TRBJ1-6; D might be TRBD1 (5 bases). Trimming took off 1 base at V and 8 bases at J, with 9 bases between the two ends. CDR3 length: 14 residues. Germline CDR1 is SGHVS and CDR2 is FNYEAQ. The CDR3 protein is CASSLGTTDSPLHF. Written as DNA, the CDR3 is TGTGCCAGCAGCTTAGGGACAACGGATTCACCCCTCCACTTT.

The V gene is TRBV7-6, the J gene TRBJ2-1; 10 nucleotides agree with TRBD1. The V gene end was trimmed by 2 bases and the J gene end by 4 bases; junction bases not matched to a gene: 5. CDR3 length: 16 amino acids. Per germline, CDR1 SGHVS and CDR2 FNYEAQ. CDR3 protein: CASSLQPGQGYNEQFF. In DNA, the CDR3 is TGTGCCAGCAGCTTACAACCGGGACAGGGGTACAATGAGCAGTTCTTC.

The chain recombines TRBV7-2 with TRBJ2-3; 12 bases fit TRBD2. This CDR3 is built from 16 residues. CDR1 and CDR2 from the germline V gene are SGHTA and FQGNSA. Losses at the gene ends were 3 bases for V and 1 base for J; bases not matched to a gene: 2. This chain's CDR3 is CASSLRTSGGTDTQYF. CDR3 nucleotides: TGTGCCAGCAGCTTGCGGACTAGCGGGGGCACAGATACGCAGTATTTT.

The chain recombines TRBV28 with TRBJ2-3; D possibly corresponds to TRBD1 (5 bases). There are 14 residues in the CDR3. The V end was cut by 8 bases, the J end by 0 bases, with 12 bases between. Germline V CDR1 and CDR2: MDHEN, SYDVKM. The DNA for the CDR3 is TGTGCCAGCTCAAGACAGTCTAGCACAGATACGCAGTATTTT. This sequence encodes CASSRQSSTDTQYF.

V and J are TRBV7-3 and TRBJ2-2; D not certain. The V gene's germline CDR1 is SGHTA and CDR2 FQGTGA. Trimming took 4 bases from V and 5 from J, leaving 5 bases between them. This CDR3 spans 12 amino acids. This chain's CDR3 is CASSSPTGELFF. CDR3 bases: TGTGCCAGCAGCTCCCCAACCGGGGAGCTGTTTTTT.

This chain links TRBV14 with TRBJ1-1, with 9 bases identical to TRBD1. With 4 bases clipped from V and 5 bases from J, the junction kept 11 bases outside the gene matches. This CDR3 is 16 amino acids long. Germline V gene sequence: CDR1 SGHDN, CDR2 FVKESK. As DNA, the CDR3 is TGTGCCAGCAGCCGTCCCGGGACAGGGTTGGAGACTGAAGCTTTCTTT. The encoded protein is CASSRPGTGLETEAFF. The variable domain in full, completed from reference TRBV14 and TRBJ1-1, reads EAGVTQFPSHSVIEKGQTVTLRCDPISGHDNLYWYRRVMGKEIKFLLHFVKESKQDESGMPNNRFLAERTGGTYSTLKVQPAELEDSGVYFCASSRPGTGLETEAFFGQGTRLTVV.

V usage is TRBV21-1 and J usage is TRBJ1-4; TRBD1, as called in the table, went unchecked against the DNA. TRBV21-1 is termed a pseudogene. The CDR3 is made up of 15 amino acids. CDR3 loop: CASSMPDRVVEKLFF. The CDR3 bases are TGTGCCAGCAGCATGCCGGACAGGGTGGTCGAAAAACTGTTTTTT.

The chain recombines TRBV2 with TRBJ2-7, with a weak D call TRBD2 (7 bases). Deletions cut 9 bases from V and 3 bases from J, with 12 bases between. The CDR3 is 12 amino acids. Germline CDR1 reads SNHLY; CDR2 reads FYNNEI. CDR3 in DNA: TGTGCCAGGGGGGGGCTAAACTACGAGCAGTACTTC. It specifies CARGGLNYEQYF.

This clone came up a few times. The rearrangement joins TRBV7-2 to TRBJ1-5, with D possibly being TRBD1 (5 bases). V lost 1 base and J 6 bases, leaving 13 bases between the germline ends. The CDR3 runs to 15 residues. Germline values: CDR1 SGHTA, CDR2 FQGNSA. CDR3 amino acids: CASSLGSAQGQPQHF. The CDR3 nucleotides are TGTGCCAGCAGCTTAGGGAGTGCGCAGGGTCAGCCCCAGCATTTT.

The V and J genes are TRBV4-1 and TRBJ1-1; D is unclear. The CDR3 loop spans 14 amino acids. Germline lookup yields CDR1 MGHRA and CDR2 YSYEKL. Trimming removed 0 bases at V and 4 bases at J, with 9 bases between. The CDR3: CASSQDSRGTEAFF. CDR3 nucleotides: TGCGCCAGCAGCCAAGATAGCCGGGGCACTGAAGCTTTCTTT.

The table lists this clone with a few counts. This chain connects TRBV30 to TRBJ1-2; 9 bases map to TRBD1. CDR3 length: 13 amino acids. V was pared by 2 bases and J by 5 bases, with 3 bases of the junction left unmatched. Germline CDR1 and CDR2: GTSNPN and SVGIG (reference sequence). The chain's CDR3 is CAWSLGTGYGYTF. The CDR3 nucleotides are TGTGCCTGGAGTCTTGGGACAGGGTATGGCTACACCTTC.

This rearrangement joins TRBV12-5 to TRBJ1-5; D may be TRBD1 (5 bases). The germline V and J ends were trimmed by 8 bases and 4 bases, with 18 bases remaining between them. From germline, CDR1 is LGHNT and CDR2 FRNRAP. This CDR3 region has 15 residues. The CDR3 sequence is CASLGDSRANQPQHF. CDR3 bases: TGTGCTAGTTTGGGGGACTCCAGGGCGAATCAGCCCCAGCATTTT.

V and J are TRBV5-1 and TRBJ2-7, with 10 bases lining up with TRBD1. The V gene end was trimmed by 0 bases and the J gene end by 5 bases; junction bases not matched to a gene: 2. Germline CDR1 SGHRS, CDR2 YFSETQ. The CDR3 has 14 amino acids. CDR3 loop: CASSLEGTGDEQYF. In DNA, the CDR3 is TGCGCCAGCAGCTTGGAAGGGACAGGGGACGAGCAGTACTTC.

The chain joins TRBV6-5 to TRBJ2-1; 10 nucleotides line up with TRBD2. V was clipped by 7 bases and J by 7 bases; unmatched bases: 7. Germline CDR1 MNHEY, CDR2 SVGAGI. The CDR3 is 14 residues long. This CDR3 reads CASTRTSGNNEQFF. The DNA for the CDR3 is TGTGCCAGCACCAGGACTAGCGGAAATAATGAGCAGTTCTTC.

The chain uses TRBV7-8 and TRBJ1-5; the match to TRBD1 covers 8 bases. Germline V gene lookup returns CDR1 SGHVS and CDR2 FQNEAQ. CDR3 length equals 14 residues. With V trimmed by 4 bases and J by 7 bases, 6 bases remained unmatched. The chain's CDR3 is CASSSDRAGQPQHF. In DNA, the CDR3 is TGTGCCAGCAGCTCGGACAGGGCGGGGCAGCCCCAGCATTTT. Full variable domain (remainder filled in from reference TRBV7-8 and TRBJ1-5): GAGVSQSPRYKVAKRGQDVALRCDPISGHVSLFWYQQALGQGPEFLTYFQNEAQLDKSGLPSDRFFAERPEGSVSTLKIQRTQQEDSAVYLCASSSDRAGQPQHFGDGTRLSIL.

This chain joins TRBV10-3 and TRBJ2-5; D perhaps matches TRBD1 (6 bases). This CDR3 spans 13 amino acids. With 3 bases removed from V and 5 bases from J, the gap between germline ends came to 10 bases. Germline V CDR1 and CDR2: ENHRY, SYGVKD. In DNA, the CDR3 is TGTGCCATCAGTGACAACAGGGAGGAGACCCAGTACTTC. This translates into CAISDNREETQYF.